The 4 T cell receptor beta chains reported below all come from one sample, sequenced in a study of post-analysis software for immune sequencing data. General study findings and limits: Controls had lower frequencies than patients of about 5 TRBV segments, which included TRBV5-6, TRBV5-1 and TRBV20-1.

The authors incorporated unique molecular identifiers into the TCR beta cDNA libraries. TCRdb independently ran MiXCR on the PCR reads; one entry per CDR3 protein. Of fewer than 700,000 distinct CDR3 sequences in the sample, roughly two fifths were seen once. No antigen has been assigned to these receptors. The sequencing input was blood. Every receptor here comes from a girl between 10 and 17 years old with multiple sclerosis.

This clonotype was recorded a few times. The rearrangement links TRBV29-1 to TRBJ2-1; D call uncertain. The V gene's germline CDR1 is SQVTM and CDR2 ANQGSEA. The CDR3 totals 11 residues. Trimming removed 3 bases from V and 4 bases from J, with 4 bases in between. The CDR3 bases are TGCAGCGTTGAGGAATACAATGAGCAGTTCTTC. It codes for CSVEEYNEQFF.

J is TRBJ2-4 and V is TRBV5-1, with 8 bases aligning to TRBD2. This CDR3 has 14 amino acids. The junction had 11 bases not matched to a gene; V was cut back by 6 bases and J by 9 bases. Germline V CDR1 and CDR2: SGHRS, YFSETQ. In DNA form, the CDR3 reads TGCGCCAGCAATCGGGGGGGGCGAGAAAGCATTCAGTACTTC. It encodes CASNRGGRESIQYF.

This chain joins TRBV12-3 or TRBV12-4 and TRBJ2-7; either TRBD1 or TRBD2 may fit D (5 bases each). Trimming cost V 2 bases and J 2 bases, with 10 bases left between them. CDR3 length equals 14 residues. CDR3 DNA sequence: TGTGCCAGCAGTTTAAGGGACCAGACCTACGAGCAGTACTTC. Translated: CASSLRDQTYEQYF.

The genes are TRBV20-1 and TRBJ1-2, with D possibly being TRBD1 (5 bases). Germline CDR1 DFQATT, CDR2 SNEGSKA (reference sequence). V was trimmed by 0 bases and J by 8 bases, leaving 16 bases between them. The CDR3 spans 14 residues. The CDR3 region has the DNA TGCAGTGCTAGAGATTTCCTAGGGGTGAGAGGCTACACCTTC. Translating gives CSARDFLGVRGYTF.